The 5 T cell receptor beta chains given below trace back to one sample, sequenced in a study of metastatic and nonmetastatic thyroid tumors. MiXCR re-clonotyped the PCR reads for TCRdb. The repertoire has approximately 26,000 clones, approximately 24% of them found once; the top ten carry around 5.5%. Patients had received no treatment of any kind before thyroid surgery. Sequencing input: blood. The receptor set was obtained from a female donor with papillary thyroid cancer or a benign thyroid nodule (not recorded which). Some clones in this sample may be carry-over from other donors' samples.

In its sample, this clone was seen many times. The chain employs TRBV10-3 and TRBJ1-3; D is uncertain. Germline CDR1 reads ENHRY; CDR2 reads SYGVKD. Trimming cost V 2 bases and J 1 base, with 3 bases left between them. The CDR3 is 13 amino acids. The CDR3: CAISEQSGNTIYF. CDR3 DNA: TGTGCCATCAGTGAGCAGTCTGGAAACACCATATATTTT.

This clone is medium-sized within its sample. V usage is TRBV5-1 and J usage is TRBJ1-5, with a tentative D call TRBD1 (5 bases). The CDR3 has 15 amino acids. V was clipped by 0 bases and J by 6 bases, with 13 bases between them. Germline V gene lookup returns CDR1 SGHRS and CDR2 YFSETQ. CDR3 DNA sequence: TGCGCCAGCAGCTTGGGTGGGGCCACGGGTCAGCCCCAGCATTTT. It codes for CASSLGGATGQPQHF.

This chain joins TRBV6-1 and TRBJ2-6, with D possibly being TRBD1 or TRBD2 (5 bases each). The CDR3 sequence is 15 residues long. CDR1 is MNHNS, CDR2 SASEGT, per germline. V dropped 7 bases and J dropped 1 base, with 11 bases sitting between them. The CDR3 DNA reads TGTGCCAGCATCGAAGGGGAGTCTGGGGCCAACGTCCTGACTTTC. It yields the protein CASIEGESGANVLTF.

This clone was counted many times. The chain joins TRBV10-3 to TRBJ2-1; TRBD2 matches 11 bases. The CDR3 has 12 residues. With 8 bases clipped from V and 8 bases from J, the junction kept 2 bases outside the gene matches. Germline-derived CDR1 and CDR2 are ENHRY and SYGVKD. This chain's CDR3 is CAIGLAGHEQFF. The CDR3 region has the DNA TGTGCCATCGGACTAGCGGGCCATGAGCAGTTCTTC.

V is TRBV12-5 and J is TRBJ2-1; D perhaps matches TRBD1 (6 bases). CDR1 is LGHNT and CDR2 is FRNRAP in the germline V gene. The V end lost 5 bases, the J end lost 11 bases, and 22 bases lay between the germline ends. The CDR3 length is 15 residues. DNA of the CDR3: TGTGCTAGTGGTCGGCGGCAGGGGCTTAGATATAAGCAGTTCTTC. Encoded protein: CASGRRQGLRYKQFF.